This T cell receptor beta chain was observed in a study of CDR3 diversity in severe acne. The germline V and J ends were trimmed by 3 bases and 4 bases, with 18 bases remaining between them. CDR3 length: 16 residues. Per germline, CDR1 KGHDR and CDR2 SFDVKD. This clonotype appeared once. TCRdb analysed the PCR reads with MiXCR anew, one entry per CDR3 protein. This sample has about 93,000 distinct CDR3 sequences; around half occur once, and the top ten carry around a tenth. This chain links TRBV24-1 with TRBJ2-7, with D possibly called TRBD1 or TRBD2 (5 bases each). This clonotype was sampled from a male donor in good health, serving as a control. The sequencing input was blood. The CDR3 DNA reads as TGTGCCACCAGTGATGGGGCCCGGGGCACGATATACGAGCAGTACTTC. This translates into CATSDGARGTIYEQYF.